A single sample gave rise to the 27 T cell receptor beta chains below, sequenced in a study of CD8+ T cells in alopecia areata. Described treatment: oral pan-JAK inhibitor, 5-10 mg twice daily. cDNA prepared by RNA extraction and subsequent reverse transcription served as the template for sequencing. Method: immunoSEQ multiplex PCR; TCRdb's copy keeps in-frame clones and lacks some. The sample comprises 180,000 or so clones, 40% to 65% of which are singletons, and roughly a tenth rests with the top ten. The sequencing used CD8+ T cells sorted from blood, collected around week 53, from a patient treated with tofacitinib. These receptors all stem from a human donor with alopecia areata.

CDR3 sequence: CASSLIKSGHTYEQYF. Here the CDR3 DNA reads TGTGCCAGCAGTTTAATCAAATCGGGACATACCTACGAGCAGTACTTC. This sequence joins TRBV27 and TRBJ2-7; D may be TRBD1 (6 bases). Germline V gene data show CDR1 as MNHEY and CDR2 as SMNVEV (reference sequence). Trimming left V 2 bases short and J 2 bases short, with 16 bases between. This CDR3 is built from 16 residues.

The sample holds a few counts of this clone. V is TRBV30 and J is TRBJ2-7; 7 bases fit TRBD1. The germline gives CDR1 GTSNPN, CDR2 SVGIG (reference sequence). The CDR3 has 11 residues. V was pared by 6 bases and J by 3 bases, with 2 bases of the junction left unmatched. CDR3 nucleotides: TGTGCCTGTGGGGACAGCTACGAGCAGTACTTC. It encodes CACGDSYEQYF.

In this sample, this clone turned up a few times. The CDR3 is CASSPPATDTQYF. In DNA, the CDR3 is TGTGCCAGCAGCCCGCCCGCAACGGATACGCAGTATTTT. This rearrangement joins TRBV7-9 to TRBJ2-3; D is unclear. The CDR3 length is 13 residues. The V gene lost 5 bases and the J gene lost 6 bases, with 12 bases spanning the gap. Germline CDR1 and CDR2: SEHNR and FQNEAQ (reference sequence).

This clone appeared a few times. The rearrangement joins TRBV5-1 to TRBJ2-7; 8 bases match TRBD1. Germline CDR1 reads SGHRS; CDR2 reads YFSETQ. This CDR3 is 15 amino acids long. The J segment lost 3 bases and the V segment lost 4 bases, leaving 9 bases of the junction unmatched. The CDR3 sequence is CASSTGTGNIYEQYF. DNA of the CDR3: TGCGCCAGCAGCACTGGGACAGGTAATATCTACGAGCAGTACTTC.

Here the CDR3 reads CATTVTRDFSQPQHF. In DNA, the CDR3 is TGTGCCACCACCGTAACTCGGGATTTCTCTCAGCCCCAGCATTTT. The chain links TRBV15 to TRBJ1-5; D remains ambiguous. Trimming took 7 bases from V and 6 from J, leaving 19 bases between them. Germline CDR1 LNHNV, CDR2 YYDKDF (reference sequence). The CDR3 is 15 amino acids. The whole variable domain, filled in from reference TRBV15 and TRBJ1-5, reads DAMVIQNPRYQVTQFGKPVTLSCSQTLNHNVMYWYQQKSSQAPKLLFHYYDKDFNNEADTPDNFQSRRPNTSFCFLDIRSPGLGDTAMYLCATTVTRDFSQPQHFGDGTRLSIL.

This clone was counted once. J is TRBJ2-7 and V is TRBV7-9; D gene uncertain. The CDR3 has 14 amino acids. Germline values: CDR1 SEHNR, CDR2 FQNEAQ (reference sequence). With 5 bases removed from V and 4 bases from J, the gap between germline ends came to 15 bases. The DNA for the CDR3 is TGTGCCAGCAGCCCCCGCCACAGCGAATACGAGCAGTACTTC. This gives the protein CASSPRHSEYEQYF. The full variable domain, in which reference TRBV7-9 and TRBJ2-7 provide the parts outside the CDR3, is DTGVSQNPRHKITKRGQNVTFRCDPISEHNRLYWYRQTLGQGPEFLTYFQNEAQLEKSRLLSDRFSAERPKGSFSTLEIQRTEQGDSAMYLCASSPRHSEYEQYFGPGTRLTVT.

The table lists this clone with a few counts. The same CDR3 arises from other DNA sequences in this sample as well. V and J are TRBV5-1 and TRBJ1-3; D not certain. With 0 bases removed from V and 0 bases from J, the gap between germline ends came to 4 bases. This CDR3 comprises 14 residues. CDR1 is SGHRS, CDR2 YFSETQ, per germline. The CDR3 region is CASSLASSGNTIYF. Written as DNA, the CDR3 is TGCGCCAGCAGCTTGGCGAGCTCTGGAAACACCATATATTTT.

By sample share, this clone is large (0.1 to 1%). The chain is built from TRBV6-4 and TRBJ1-6; D call uncertain. V was trimmed by 0 bases and J by 7 bases, leaving 4 bases between them. This CDR3 has 13 amino acids. The germline V gene has CDR1 MRHNA and CDR2 SNTAGT. CDR3 coding DNA: TGTGCCAGCAGTGACTCGACAAATTCACCCCTCCACTTT. This translates into CASSDSTNSPLHF.

This clone has more than one count but fewer than ten. The rearrangement links TRBV10-2 to TRBJ2-7; 9 bases map to TRBD1. Trimming cost V 8 bases and J 2 bases; bases outside gene matches: 4. The CDR3 is 13 residues long. The germline V gene encodes CDR1 WSHSY and CDR2 SAAADI. The CDR3 DNA is TGCGCCAGCGGGACAGGGTCCCCCTACGAGCAGTACTTC. Encoded protein: CASGTGSPYEQYF.

V gene TRBV10-3 combines with J gene TRBJ2-7, with D perhaps TRBD2 (5 bases). Trimming removed 6 bases from V and 0 bases from J, with 9 bases in between. CDR1 and CDR2 from the germline V gene are ENHRY and SYGVKD. There are 13 residues in the CDR3. In nucleotides, the CDR3 is TGTGCCATCAGCCCGGGATTCTCCTACGAGCAGTACTTC. The encoded protein is CAISPGFSYEQYF.

This clone has just a few counts. The chain links TRBV15 to TRBJ2-1; D uncertain. V lost 3 bases and J 0 bases, leaving 12 bases between the germline ends. The CDR3 loop spans 16 amino acids. Germline V gene data show CDR1 as LNHNV and CDR2 as YYDKDF (reference sequence). In DNA form, the CDR3 reads TGTGCCACCAGCAGTACGCCCCTGAGCTCCTACAATGAGCAGTTCTTC. This sequence encodes CATSSTPLSSYNEQFF.

This clone was counted a few times. The rearrangement uses TRBV5-6 and TRBJ1-2; 8 bases align to TRBD1. Germline values: CDR1 SGHDT, CDR2 YYEEEE. V shed 4 bases and J 6 bases; nucleotides not matched to a gene: 8. This CDR3 spans 14 amino acids. The chain's CDR3 is CASSVGQGADGYTF. CDR3 nucleotides: TGTGCCAGCAGCGTGGGCCAGGGGGCTGATGGCTACACCTTC.

The V call is TRBV7-6, the J call TRBJ1-1; D is perhaps TRBD1 (6 bases). V lost 6 bases, J lost 5 bases, and 16 bases lay in between. The germline V gene has CDR1 SGHVS and CDR2 FNYEAQ. This CDR3 comprises 14 residues. CDR3 sequence (DNA): TGTGCCAGCAGTTCGTCACCAGGGGAAACTGAAGCTTTCTTT. Its protein product is CASSSSPGETEAFF.

The chain combines TRBV6-6 with TRBJ1-5; 7 positions match TRBD1. This CDR3 is built from 15 residues. Trimming took 5 bases from V and 1 from J; bases not matched to a gene: 5. Germline V gene lookup returns CDR1 MNHNY and CDR2 SVGAGI (reference sequence). The CDR3 here is CASSLGQASNQPQHF. The CDR3 DNA reads TGTGCCAGCAGTCTCGGACAGGCGAGCAATCAGCCCCAGCATTTT.

This clone has a handful of counts. This chain links TRBV29-1 with TRBJ2-5; 9 nucleotides agree with TRBD2. The germline V gene encodes CDR1 SQVTM and CDR2 ANQGSEA. Unmatched junction bases numbered 17, after V lost 7 bases and J lost 2 bases. The CDR3 consists of 17 residues. CDR3 protein: CSATSVAGATLQETQYF. DNA for the CDR3: TGCAGCGCCACCAGCGTAGCGGGGGCCACATTGCAAGAGACCCAGTACTTC.

The chain recombines TRBV4-3 with TRBJ1-2; D perhaps matches TRBD1 (6 bases). Trimming took off 2 bases at V and 4 bases at J, with 11 bases between the two ends. This CDR3 is 14 amino acids long. Germline V gene sequence: CDR1 LGHNA, CDR2 YSLEER. The CDR3 sequence is CASSQSSDSYGYTF. The CDR3 DNA reads TGCGCCAGCAGCCAATCCTCGGACAGCTATGGCTACACCTTC.

The genes are TRBV30 and TRBJ1-1; maybe TRBD1 (6 bases). V shed 4 bases and J shed 8 bases, with 11 bases lying between them. Germline CDR1 is GTSNPN and CDR2 is SVGIG (reference sequence). The CDR3 is 11 amino acids. This CDR3 is CAWTTGTEAFF. Here the CDR3 DNA reads TGTGCCTGGACGACCGGGACAGAAGCTTTCTTT.

This clone was seen only a few times. This same CDR3 is encoded by further DNA sequences in the sample. This chain uses TRBV5-6 with TRBJ1-1; D gene unclear. V was trimmed by 4 bases and J by 4 bases, leaving 14 bases between them. The CDR3 is 14 amino acids. Germline V gene sequence: CDR1 SGHDT, CDR2 YYEEEE. The DNA for the CDR3 is TGTGCCAGCAGCCCGGGGTTGTTGGGCACTGAAGCTTTCTTT. The encoded protein is CASSPGLLGTEAFF.

The rearrangement joins TRBV4-3 to TRBJ1-2; D is uncertain. This CDR3 spans 14 amino acids. Per the germline V gene, CDR1 is LGHNA and CDR2 is YSLEER. Between the trimmed V and J ends, which lost 3 bases and 5 bases, there was a span of 13 bases. This CDR3 reads CASSHLEGPYGYTF. CDR3 in DNA: TGCGCCAGCAGCCATTTAGAAGGGCCATATGGCTACACCTTC.

This clone was seen a few times. The chain uses TRBV29-1 and TRBJ1-5, with 10 bases lining up with TRBD1. Germline-derived CDR1 and CDR2 are SQVTM and ANQGSEA. The CDR3 length is 18 residues. V was clipped by 1 base and J by 0 bases; unmatched bases: 9. The CDR3, as DNA: TGCAGCGTTGAAGGTTCGGGACAGGGGATTTATAGCAATCAGCCCCAGCATTTT. Amino acids: CSVEGSGQGIYSNQPQHF.

This clone was counted a few times. The chain joins TRBV6-5 to TRBJ2-1, with D tentatively TRBD1 (6 bases). The germline CDR1 and CDR2 sequences are MNHEY and SVGAGI. V lost 1 base, J lost 5 bases, and 6 bases lay in between. The CDR3 extends over 13 amino acids. The CDR3 spells CASSYYRDNEQFF. The CDR3 coding sequence is TGTGCCAGCAGTTACTACAGGGACAATGAGCAGTTCTTC.

J is TRBJ2-1 and V is TRBV5-1; D perhaps matches TRBD1 (5 bases). The CDR3 has 18 residues. Germline CDR1 and CDR2: SGHRS and YFSETQ. V lost 0 bases, J lost 3 bases, and 19 bases lay in between. CDR3 protein: CASSLAMIGAGDYNEQFF. CDR3 DNA sequence: TGCGCCAGCAGCTTGGCAATGATTGGGGCAGGAGACTACAATGAGCAGTTCTTC.

V and J are TRBV5-1 and TRBJ2-1; D is perhaps TRBD2 (6 bases). CDR1 and CDR2 from the germline V gene are SGHRS and YFSETQ. The CDR3 is 14 residues long. The germline V and J ends were trimmed by 0 bases and 3 bases, with 7 bases remaining between them. CDR3 loop: CASSLETSYNEQFF. Here the CDR3 DNA reads TGCGCCAGCAGCTTGGAGACTAGCTACAATGAGCAGTTCTTC.

This clone occurred a few times. J is TRBJ1-1 and V is TRBV11-2; unclear D gene. V was trimmed by 0 bases and J by 3 bases, leaving 11 bases between them. This CDR3 is 15 amino acids long. Germline V CDR1 and CDR2: SGHAT, FQNNGV. CDR3 amino acids: CASSLDFGSYTEAFF. The CDR3 DNA reads as TGTGCCAGCAGCTTAGATTTCGGGTCGTACACTGAAGCTTTCTTT.

The chain employs TRBV7-2 and TRBJ1-2; the D is unclear. The germline V gene has CDR1 SGHTA and CDR2 FQGNSA. Trimming removed 8 bases from V and 4 bases from J, with 20 bases in between. This CDR3 has 15 amino acids. This chain's CDR3 is CASPRERRLGYGYTF. CDR3 nucleotide sequence: TGTGCCAGCCCAAGAGAACGGCGCCTGGGCTATGGCTACACCTTC.

This clone was found a few times. Other DNA sequences from this sample encode an identical CDR3 as well. The rearrangement uses TRBV6-1 and TRBJ2-6; unclear D gene. V was clipped by 1 base and J by 0 bases, with 4 bases between them. CDR1 is MNHNS and CDR2 is SASEGT in the germline V gene. There are 15 residues in the CDR3. CDR3 residues: CASSEDSSGANVLTF. In DNA, the CDR3 is TGTGCCAGCAGTGAAGACAGCTCTGGGGCCAACGTCCTGACTTTC.

The rearrangement uses TRBV5-1 and TRBJ1-1; 7 nucleotides agree with TRBD1. CDR1 and CDR2 (germline): SGHRS, YFSETQ. The trim removed 4 bases at V and 4 bases at J, leaving 7 bases unmatched. CDR3 length: 14 residues. CDR3 in amino acids: CASSGGQALTEAFF. Here the CDR3 DNA reads TGCGCCAGCAGCGGAGGACAGGCCCTCACTGAAGCTTTCTTT.